This T cell receptor beta chain was observed in a study of blood T cell repertoires in COVID-19. Germline CDR1 is DFQATT and CDR2 is SNEGSKA (reference sequence). This CDR3 region has 11 residues. Assay: immunoSEQ multiplex PCR; the TCRdb copy retains only in-frame clones and omits some. The sample has roughly 100,000 clones, around four fifths seen once. V is TRBV20-1 and J is TRBJ1-1, with D unclear. Sequencing input: peripheral blood. This receptor was identified in a woman over 75 with acute or convalescent COVID-19. CDR3 protein: CGGVRNTEAFF. The DNA for the CDR3 is TGCGGAGGCGTCAGGAACACTGAAGCTTTCTTT.